One sample yielded the 13 T cell receptor beta chains listed below, sequenced in a study of T-cell memory formation after mild COVID-19. TCRdb ran MiXCR on the 5' RACE reads and lists one entry per CDR3 protein. Of roughly 120,000 distinct CDR3 sequences listed, approximately 21% are singletons. The specimen was PBMCs or a T cell subset sorted from them (not recorded which). These receptors originate from a man between 18 and 35 years old who had mild COVID-19 (a few samples of this study predate the infection). Cell type and time point are not known.

The chain couples TRBV7-2 to TRBJ2-7; D remains unclear. This CDR3 comprises 15 residues. Germline V gene data show CDR1 as SGHTA and CDR2 as FQGNSA. Trimming cost V 1 base and J 2 bases, with 12 bases left between them. The chain's CDR3 is CASSLGLLRPYEQYF. CDR3 DNA: TGTGCCAGCAGCTTAGGACTTCTACGACCCTACGAGCAGTACTTC.

The chain employs TRBV9 and TRBJ2-3; TRBD1 matches at 8 bases. V lost 5 bases to trimming and J lost 3 bases; unmatched junction nucleotides: 5. The germline V gene encodes CDR1 SGDLS and CDR2 YYNGEE. CDR3 length: 14 residues. The CDR3 DNA follows: TGTGCCAGCAGGGGCGACAGGGGAACAGATACGCAGTATTTT. It codes for CASRGDRGTDTQYF.

The sample holds a few counts of this clonotype. The chain couples TRBV3-1 to TRBJ2-2; the D gene is possibly TRBD2 (5 bases). Germline CDR1 and CDR2: LGHDT and YNNKEL (reference sequence). This CDR3 comprises 15 residues. The germline V and J ends were trimmed by 2 bases and 6 bases, with 13 bases remaining between them. CDR3 residues: CASSQLRRVPGELFF. In DNA, the CDR3 is TGTGCCAGCAGCCAACTCCGGCGGGTCCCCGGGGAGCTGTTTTTT.

This clonotype was observed a few times. The chain employs TRBV11-2 and TRBJ2-2, with 8 positions matching TRBD1. Germline V lookup: CDR1 SGHAT, CDR2 FQNNGV. This CDR3 region has 13 residues. Germline trimming cut 10 bases from V and 4 bases from J; bases unmatched to any gene: 5. The DNA for the CDR3 is TGTGCCACAGGGACAGGACGCACCGGGGAGCTGTTTTTT. As protein: CATGTGRTGELFF.

In this sample, this clonotype turned up a few times. CDR3 amino acids: CASSPGRNADTQYF. The CDR3 nucleotides are TGCGCCAGCAGCCCTGGAAGGAACGCAGATACGCAGTATTTT. The chain is built from TRBV4-1 and TRBJ2-3, with no clear D. The CDR3 length is 14 residues. Trimming removed 4 bases from V and 4 bases from J, with 12 bases in between. The germline CDR1 and CDR2 sequences are MGHRA and YSYEKL.

In its sample, this clonotype was seen a few times. The chain has TRBV5-6 and TRBJ2-7; D gene unclear. Germline V gives CDR1 SGHDT, CDR2 YYEEEE. V gave up 4 bases and J gave up 4 bases, with 15 bases separating them. This CDR3 contains 14 residues. For the CDR3, the DNA is TGTGCCAGCAGCCCTAGGGCAGGCGCGTACGAGCAGTACTTC. This encodes CASSPRAGAYEQYF.

The rearrangement uses TRBV15 and TRBJ2-5; D gene uncertain. The ends were cut back, 0 bases at V and 1 base at J, with 9 bases in the middle. The CDR3 totals 15 residues. Germline assignment: CDR1 LNHNV and CDR2 YYDKDF (reference sequence). CDR3 amino acids: CATSRDETVQETQYF. Here the CDR3 DNA reads TGTGCCACCAGCAGAGATGAAACAGTCCAAGAGACCCAGTACTTC.

This clonotype was seen a handful of times. The gene calls are TRBV5-4 and TRBJ2-7; 8 nucleotides line up with TRBD2. Trimming took 0 bases from V and 6 from J; bases not matched to a gene: 17. There are 18 residues in the CDR3. Per the germline V gene, CDR1 is SGHNT and CDR2 is YYREEE (reference sequence). This chain's CDR3 is CASSLGNPEIGLAVEQYV. The CDR3 nucleotides are TGTGCCAGCAGCTTGGGGAACCCTGAGATTGGACTAGCAGTCGAGCAGTACGTC.

The CDR3 is CASSIIAGGPSDTQYF. The CDR3 region has the DNA TGTGCCAGCAGTATAATAGCGGGGGGGCCATCAGATACGCAGTATTTT. The V call is TRBV6-2 or TRBV6-3, the J call TRBJ2-3; 11 bases are a match to TRBD2. The CDR3 extends over 16 amino acids. The germline V gene has CDR1 MNHEY and CDR2 SVGEGT. J was trimmed by 4 bases and V by 5 bases; bases with no gene match: 8.

J is TRBJ2-1 and V is TRBV6-2 or TRBV6-3; 7 nucleotides align to TRBD2. The V and J ends lost 4 bases and 7 bases, in that order; junction bases with no gene match: 10. This CDR3 is built from 15 residues. Looked up from germline, CDR1 is MNHEY and CDR2 is SVGEGT. CDR3 region: CASSFWSGAPNEQFF. CDR3 DNA: TGTGCCAGCAGTTTTTGGAGCGGGGCACCAAATGAGCAGTTCTTC.

The chain has TRBV12-3 or TRBV12-4 and TRBJ1-1, with TRBD1 identical over 10 bases. The CDR3 extends over 14 amino acids. J was trimmed by 2 bases and V by 6 bases; bases with no gene match: 3. CDR3 region: CASSATGGNTEAFF. CDR3 in DNA: TGTGCCAGCAGCGCGACAGGGGGCAACACTGAAGCTTTCTTT.

On this clonotype: The junction departs from the called germline gene at one end, perhaps through a read error. V usage is TRBV7-7 and J usage is TRBJ2-1; D possibly corresponds to TRBD1 (6 bases). Germline lookup yields CDR1 SSHAT and CDR2 FNYEAQ (reference sequence). This CDR3 contains 15 residues. The CDR3 protein is CASSQSSGVGNEQFF. The CDR3 nucleotides are TGTGCTAGCAGCCAAAGTTCAGGGGTGGGCAATGAGCAGTTCTTC.

The chain combines TRBV14 with TRBJ2-1; maybe TRBD1 (6 bases). Between the trimmed V and J ends, which lost 4 bases and 0 bases, there was a span of 13 bases. The CDR3 spans 16 residues. CDR1 and CDR2 from the germline V gene are SGHDN and FVKESK. CDR3 region: CASSPWTVLSYNEQFF. The CDR3 DNA reads TGTGCCAGCAGCCCCTGGACAGTACTCTCCTACAATGAGCAGTTCTTC.